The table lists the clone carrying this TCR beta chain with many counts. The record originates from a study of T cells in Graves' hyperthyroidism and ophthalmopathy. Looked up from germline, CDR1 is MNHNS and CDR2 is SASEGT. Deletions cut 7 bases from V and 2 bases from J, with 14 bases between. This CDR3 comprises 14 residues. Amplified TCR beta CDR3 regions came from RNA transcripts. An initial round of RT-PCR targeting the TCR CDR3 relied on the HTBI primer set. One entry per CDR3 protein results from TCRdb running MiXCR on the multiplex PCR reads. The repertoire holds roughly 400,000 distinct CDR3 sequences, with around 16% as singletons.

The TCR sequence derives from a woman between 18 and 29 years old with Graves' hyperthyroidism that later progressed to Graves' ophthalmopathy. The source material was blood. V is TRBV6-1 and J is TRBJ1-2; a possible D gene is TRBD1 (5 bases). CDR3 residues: CASNRQTSNYGYTF. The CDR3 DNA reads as TGTGCCAGCAATCGACAGACCTCCAACTATGGCTACACCTTC.